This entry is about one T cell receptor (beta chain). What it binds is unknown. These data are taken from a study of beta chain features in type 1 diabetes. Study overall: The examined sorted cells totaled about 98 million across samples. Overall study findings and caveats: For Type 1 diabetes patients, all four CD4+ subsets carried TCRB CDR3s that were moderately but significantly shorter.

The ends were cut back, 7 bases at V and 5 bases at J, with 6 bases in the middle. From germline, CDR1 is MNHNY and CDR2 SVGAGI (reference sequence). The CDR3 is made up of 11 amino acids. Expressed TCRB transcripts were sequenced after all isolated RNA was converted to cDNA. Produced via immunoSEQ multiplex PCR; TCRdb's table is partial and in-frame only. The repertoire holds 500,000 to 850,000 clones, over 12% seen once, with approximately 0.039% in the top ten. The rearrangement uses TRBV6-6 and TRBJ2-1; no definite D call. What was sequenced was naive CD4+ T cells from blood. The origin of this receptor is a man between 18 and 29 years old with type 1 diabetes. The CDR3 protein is CASTVNNEQFF. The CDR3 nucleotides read TGTGCCAGCACCGTAAACAATGAGCAGTTCTTC.